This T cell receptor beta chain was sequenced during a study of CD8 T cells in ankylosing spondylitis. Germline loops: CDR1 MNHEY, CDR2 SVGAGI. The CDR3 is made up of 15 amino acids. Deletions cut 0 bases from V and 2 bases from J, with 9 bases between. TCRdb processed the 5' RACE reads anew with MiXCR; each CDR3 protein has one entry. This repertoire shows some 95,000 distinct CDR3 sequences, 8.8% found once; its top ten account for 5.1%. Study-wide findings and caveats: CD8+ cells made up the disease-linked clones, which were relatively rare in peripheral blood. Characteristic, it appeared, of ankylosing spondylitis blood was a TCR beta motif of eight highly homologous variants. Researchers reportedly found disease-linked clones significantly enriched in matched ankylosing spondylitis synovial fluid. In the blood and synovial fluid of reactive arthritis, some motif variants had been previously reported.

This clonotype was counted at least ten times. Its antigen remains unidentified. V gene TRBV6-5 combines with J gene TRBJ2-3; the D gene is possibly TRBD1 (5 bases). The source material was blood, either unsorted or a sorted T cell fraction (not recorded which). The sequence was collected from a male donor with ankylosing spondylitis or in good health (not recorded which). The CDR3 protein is CASSYSRQNTDTQYF. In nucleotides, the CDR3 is TGTGCCAGCAGTTACTCGAGACAGAACACAGATACGCAGTATTTT.